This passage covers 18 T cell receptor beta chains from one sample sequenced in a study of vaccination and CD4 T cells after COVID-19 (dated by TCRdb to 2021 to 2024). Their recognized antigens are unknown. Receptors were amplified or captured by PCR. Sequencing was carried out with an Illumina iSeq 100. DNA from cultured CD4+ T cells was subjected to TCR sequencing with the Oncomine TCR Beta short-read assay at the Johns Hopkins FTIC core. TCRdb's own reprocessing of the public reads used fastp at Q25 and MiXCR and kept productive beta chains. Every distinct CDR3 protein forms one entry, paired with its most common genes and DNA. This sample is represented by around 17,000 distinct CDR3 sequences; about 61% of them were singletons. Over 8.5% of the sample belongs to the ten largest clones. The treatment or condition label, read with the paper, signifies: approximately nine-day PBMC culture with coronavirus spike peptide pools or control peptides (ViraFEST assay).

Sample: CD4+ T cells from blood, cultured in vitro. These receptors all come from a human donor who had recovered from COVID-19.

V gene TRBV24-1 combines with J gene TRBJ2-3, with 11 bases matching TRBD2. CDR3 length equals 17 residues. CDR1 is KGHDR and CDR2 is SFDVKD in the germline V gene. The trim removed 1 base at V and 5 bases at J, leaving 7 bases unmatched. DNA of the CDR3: TGTGCCACCAGTGATTTACCCACTAGCGGGAGTCAAGATACGCAGTATTTT. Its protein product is CATSDLPTSGSQDTQYF.

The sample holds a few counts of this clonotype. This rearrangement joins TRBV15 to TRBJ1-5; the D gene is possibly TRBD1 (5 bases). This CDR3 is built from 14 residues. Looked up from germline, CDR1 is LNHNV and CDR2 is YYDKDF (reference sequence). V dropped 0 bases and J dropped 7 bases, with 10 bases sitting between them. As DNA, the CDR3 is TGTGCCACCAGCAGAGACCGAGGGGAACAGCCCCAGCATTTT. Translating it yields CATSRDRGEQPQHF. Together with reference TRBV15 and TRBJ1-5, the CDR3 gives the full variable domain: DAMVIQNPRYQVTQFGKPVTLSCSQTLNHNVMYWYQQKSSQAPKLLFHYYDKDFNNEADTPDNFQSRRPNTSFCFLDIRSPGLGDTAMYLCATSRDRGEQPQHFGDGTRLSIL.

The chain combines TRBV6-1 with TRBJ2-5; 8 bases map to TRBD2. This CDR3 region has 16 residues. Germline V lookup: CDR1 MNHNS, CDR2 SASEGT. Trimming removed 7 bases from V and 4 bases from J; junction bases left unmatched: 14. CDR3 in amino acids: CASTPGGGNFGETQYF. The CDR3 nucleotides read TGTGCCAGCACCCCGGGGGGGGGGAACTTTGGAGAGACCCAGTACTTC.

This CDR3 is CASSQAPGQRGTYEQYF. The CDR3 DNA follows: TGTGCCAGCAGCCAAGCCCCGGGACAGCGAGGGACCTACGAGCAGTACTTC. The V gene is TRBV14, the J gene TRBJ2-7, with 7 bases aligning to TRBD1. Trimming removed 1 base from V and 2 bases from J; junction bases left unmatched: 11. This CDR3 has 17 amino acids. Germline V gene lookup returns CDR1 SGHDN and CDR2 FVKESK.

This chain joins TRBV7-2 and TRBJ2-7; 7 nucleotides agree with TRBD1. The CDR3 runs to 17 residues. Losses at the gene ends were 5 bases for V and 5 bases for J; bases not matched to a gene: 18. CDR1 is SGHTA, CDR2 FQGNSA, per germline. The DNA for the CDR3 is TGTGCCAGCAGCCTCCGGGGACAGAGGATCGGGACGAACGAGCAGTACTTC. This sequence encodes CASSLRGQRIGTNEQYF.

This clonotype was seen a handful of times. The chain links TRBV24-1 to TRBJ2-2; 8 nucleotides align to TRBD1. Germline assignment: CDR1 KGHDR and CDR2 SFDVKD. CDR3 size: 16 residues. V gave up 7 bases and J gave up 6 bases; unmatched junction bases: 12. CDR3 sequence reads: CATSLPDRAEPGELFF. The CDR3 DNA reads TGTGCCACCAGCCTCCCGGACAGGGCGGAACCCGGGGAGCTGTTTTTT.

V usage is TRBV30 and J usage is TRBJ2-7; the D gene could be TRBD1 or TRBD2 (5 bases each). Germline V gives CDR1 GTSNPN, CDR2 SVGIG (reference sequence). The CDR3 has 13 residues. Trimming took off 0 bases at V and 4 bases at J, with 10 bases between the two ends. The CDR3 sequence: CAWSVPWGYEQYF. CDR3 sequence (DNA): TGTGCCTGGAGTGTACCGTGGGGGTACGAGCAGTACTTC.

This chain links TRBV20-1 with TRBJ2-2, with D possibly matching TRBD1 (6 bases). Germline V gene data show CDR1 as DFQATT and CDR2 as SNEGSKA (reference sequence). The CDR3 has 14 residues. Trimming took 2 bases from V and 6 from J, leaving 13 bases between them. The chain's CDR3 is CSARNPGVPGELFF. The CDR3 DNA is TGCAGTGCTAGAAACCCAGGGGTCCCCGGGGAGCTGTTTTTT.

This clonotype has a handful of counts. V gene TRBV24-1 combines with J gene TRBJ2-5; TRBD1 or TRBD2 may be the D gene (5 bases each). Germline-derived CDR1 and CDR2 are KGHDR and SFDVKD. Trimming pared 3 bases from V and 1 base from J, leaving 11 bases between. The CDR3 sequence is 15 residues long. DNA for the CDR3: TGTGCCACCAGTGATCCGGGACGGCCCCAAGAGACCCAGTACTTC. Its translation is CATSDPGRPQETQYF.

CDR3 protein: CASSSNRGGKTQYF. In DNA form, the CDR3 reads TGTGCCAGCTCAAGCAACAGGGGCGGGAAGACCCAGTACTTC. The V call is TRBV18, the J call TRBJ2-5, with D perhaps matching TRBD1 (7 bases). The CDR3 has 14 residues. The germline CDR1 and CDR2 sequences are KGHSH and LQKENI. V was cut by 5 bases and J by 6 bases, with 16 bases left in between.

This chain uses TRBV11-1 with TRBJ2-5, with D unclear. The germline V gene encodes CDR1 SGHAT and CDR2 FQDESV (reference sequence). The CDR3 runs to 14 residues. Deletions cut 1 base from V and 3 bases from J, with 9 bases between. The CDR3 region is CASSLVDVEETQYF. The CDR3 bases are TGTGCCAGCAGCTTAGTCGATGTCGAAGAGACCCAGTACTTC.

CDR3 bases: TGCGCCAGCAGCCCCGGGGGGGGCCAAGAGACCCAGTACTTC. This sequence encodes CASSPGGGQETQYF. This rearrangement joins TRBV5-1 to TRBJ2-5, with TRBD2 matching over 8 bases. With V trimmed by 4 bases and J by 1 base, 3 bases remained unmatched. From germline, CDR1 is SGHRS and CDR2 YFSETQ. The CDR3 has 14 amino acids.

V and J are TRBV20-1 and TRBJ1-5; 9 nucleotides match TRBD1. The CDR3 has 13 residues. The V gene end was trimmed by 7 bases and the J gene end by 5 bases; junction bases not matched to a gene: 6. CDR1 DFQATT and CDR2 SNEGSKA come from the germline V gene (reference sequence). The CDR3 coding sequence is TGCAGTGGGGACAGGGTCCCTGATCAGCCCCAGCATTTT. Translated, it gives CSGDRVPDQPQHF.

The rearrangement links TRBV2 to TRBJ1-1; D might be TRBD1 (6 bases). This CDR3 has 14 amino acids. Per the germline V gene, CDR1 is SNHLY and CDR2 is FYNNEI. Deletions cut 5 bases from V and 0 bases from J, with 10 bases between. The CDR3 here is CASSLTGLNTEAFF. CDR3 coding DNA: TGTGCCAGCAGTTTGACAGGTTTGAACACTGAAGCTTTCTTT. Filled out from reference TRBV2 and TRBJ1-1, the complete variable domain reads EPEVTQTPSHQVTQMGQEVILRCVPISNHLYFYWYRQILGQKVEFLVSFYNNEISEKSEIFDDQFSVERPDGSNFTLKIRSTKLEDSAMYFCASSLTGLNTEAFFGQGTRLTVV.

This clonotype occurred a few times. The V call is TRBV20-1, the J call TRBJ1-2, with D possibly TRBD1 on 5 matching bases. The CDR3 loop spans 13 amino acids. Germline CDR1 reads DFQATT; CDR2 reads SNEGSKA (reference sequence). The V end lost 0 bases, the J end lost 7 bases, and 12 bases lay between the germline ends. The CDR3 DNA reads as TGCAGTGCTAGAGATAACCCCGGGGGTGGCTACACCTTC. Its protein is CSARDNPGGGYTF.

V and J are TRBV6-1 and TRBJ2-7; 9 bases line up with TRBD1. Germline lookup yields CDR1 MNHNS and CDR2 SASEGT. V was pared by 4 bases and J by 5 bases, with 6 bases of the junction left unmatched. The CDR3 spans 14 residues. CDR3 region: CASSGTGVIHEQYF. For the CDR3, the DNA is TGTGCCAGCAGTGGGACAGGGGTAATCCACGAGCAGTACTTC.

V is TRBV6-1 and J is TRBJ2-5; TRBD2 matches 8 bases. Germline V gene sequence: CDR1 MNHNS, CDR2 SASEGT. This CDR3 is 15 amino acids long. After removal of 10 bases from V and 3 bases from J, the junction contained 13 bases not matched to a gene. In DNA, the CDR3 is TGTGCCACGAGGGGTCCGGGACTAGGAAAAGAGACCCAGTACTTC. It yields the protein CATRGPGLGKETQYF.

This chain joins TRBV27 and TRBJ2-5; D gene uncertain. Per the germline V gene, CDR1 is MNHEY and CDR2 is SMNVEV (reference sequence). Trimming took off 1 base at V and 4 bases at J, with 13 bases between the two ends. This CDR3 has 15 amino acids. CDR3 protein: CASSLFPDPGETQYF. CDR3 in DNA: TGTGCCAGCAGTTTATTCCCCGACCCGGGAGAGACCCAGTACTTC.